These 9 T cell receptor beta chains were sequenced from one sample in a study of blood T cell repertoires in COVID-19. Profiled with immunoSEQ multiplex PCR; TCRdb holds only in-frame clones, not every one. The table lists 200,000 to 250,000 clones, 84% of them singletons. The sequenced material came from PBMCs or T cells enriched from blood (not recorded which). The receptors originated from a woman in her 40s who had recovered from COVID-19.

The V gene is TRBV24-1, the J gene TRBJ1-1, with D unresolved. There are 13 residues in the CDR3. V gave up 1 base and J gave up 3 bases, with 5 bases separating them. The germline gives CDR1 KGHDR, CDR2 SFDVKD. CDR3 sequence: CATSDFKHTEAFF. In DNA form, the CDR3 reads TGTGCCACCAGTGATTTCAAGCACACTGAAGCTTTCTTT.

This rearrangement joins TRBV3-1 (or the pseudogene TRBV3-2) to TRBJ1-4; perhaps TRBD1 as D (6 bases). The length of the CDR3 is 15 residues. V was trimmed by 6 bases and J by 3 bases, leaving 14 bases between them. Germline CDR1 LGHDT, CDR2 YNNKEL (reference sequence). CDR3 loop: CASRDIRGANEKLFF. The CDR3 nucleotides read TGTGCCAGCAGGGATATCAGGGGTGCTAATGAAAAACTGTTTTTT.

The gene calls are TRBV7-3 and TRBJ2-7, with D possibly matching TRBD1 (5 bases). Trimming cost V 5 bases and J 0 bases, with 8 bases left between them. The CDR3 has 13 residues. CDR1 SGHTA and CDR2 FQGTGA come from the germline V gene. The CDR3 DNA reads TGTGCCAGCAGCCAAACAGGCTCCTACGAGCAGTACTTC. Its translation: CASSQTGSYEQYF.

The gene calls are TRBV3-1 (or the pseudogene TRBV3-2) and TRBJ2-6, with D maybe TRBD2 (5 bases). The CDR3 runs to 18 residues. V lost 0 bases to trimming and J lost 0 bases, with 12 bases between them. Germline CDR1 is LGHDT and CDR2 is YNNKEL (reference sequence). Here the CDR3 reads CASSQDRAVRSGANVLTF. The CDR3, as DNA: TGTGCCAGCAGCCAAGATCGAGCGGTCCGCTCTGGGGCCAACGTCCTGACTTTC.

The J gene is TRBJ1-1, the V gene TRBV5-6, with 7 bases aligning to TRBD1. The CDR3 sequence is 15 residues long. Germline CDR1 SGHDT, CDR2 YYEEEE. Germline trimming cut 2 bases from V and 0 bases from J; bases unmatched to any gene: 4. CDR3 loop: CASSFRTGLNTEAFF. For the CDR3, the DNA is TGTGCCAGCAGCTTCCGGACAGGACTGAACACTGAAGCTTTCTTT.

The V gene is TRBV7-9, the J gene TRBJ2-3; 9 nucleotides align to TRBD2. This CDR3 is built from 17 residues. The V gene's germline CDR1 is SEHNR and CDR2 FQNEAQ (reference sequence). V lost 5 bases to trimming and J lost 6 bases; unmatched junction nucleotides: 15. The CDR3: CASSVTSSGIGADTQYF. The CDR3 nucleotides read TGTGCCAGCAGCGTAACCTCTAGCGGGATAGGTGCCGATACGCAGTATTTT.

The chain couples TRBV11-2 to TRBJ1-1; a possible D gene is TRBD1 (5 bases). This CDR3 has 16 residues. Germline values: CDR1 SGHAT, CDR2 FQNNGV. Between the trimmed V and J ends, which lost 6 bases and 4 bases, there was a span of 21 bases. The CDR3 DNA sequence: TGTGCCAGCAGTTCAGAAGGGGCGGGGTGGGGCACTGAAGCTTTCTTT. Translating it yields CASSSEGAGWGTEAFF.

This chain connects TRBV5-4 to TRBJ1-2, with 7 bases that match TRBD1. V lost 2 bases, J lost 7 bases, and 8 bases stayed unmatched. Germline V lookup: CDR1 SGHNT, CDR2 YYREEE (reference sequence). The CDR3 is 14 residues long. This CDR3 is CASSLRDRVGGYTF. CDR3 coding DNA: TGTGCCAGCAGCTTAAGAGACAGGGTCGGTGGCTACACCTTC.

The CDR3: CASSGSGRAEETQYF. CDR3 nucleotide sequence: TGTGCCAGCAGCGGTAGCGGGAGGGCCGAAGAGACCCAGTACTTC. This chain uses TRBV2 with TRBJ2-5, with 11 bases lining up with TRBD2. Losses at the gene ends were 6 bases for V and 3 bases for J; bases not matched to a gene: 6. Germline CDR1 is SNHLY and CDR2 is FYNNEI. The CDR3 loop spans 15 amino acids.